The 11 T cell receptor beta chains presented below share a single source sample, sequenced in a study of CD8+CD57+ T cells in acquired aplastic anemia. CDR3 and TCR beta VDJ profiling relied on a genomic DNA template. TCRdb ran MiXCR on the reads and lists one entry per CDR3 protein. The data show about half a million distinct CDR3 sequences, roughly a third seen once. CD8+CD57+ cell expansion had been shown by flow cytometry in patients chosen for sequencing. Sequenced input: sorted CD4+, CD8+, or CD8+CD57+ T cells (not recorded which) from PBMCs. The receptor source for this set is a human donor with aplastic anemia.

V and J are TRBV20-1 and TRBJ2-3, with 15 bases matching TRBD2. This CDR3 contains 15 residues. V lost 3 bases to trimming and J lost 6 bases; unmatched junction nucleotides: 4. CDR1 is DFQATT, CDR2 SNEGSKA, per germline (reference sequence). CDR3 residues: CSASVGTSGRDTQYF. DNA for the CDR3: TGCAGTGCTAGTGTAGGGACTAGCGGGAGGGATACGCAGTATTTT.

This clonotype was counted ten times or more. The rearrangement links TRBV2 to TRBJ2-2; unclear D gene. The CDR3 is 13 amino acids. Trimming stripped 2 bases from V and 5 bases from J, with 6 bases between. From germline, CDR1 is SNHLY and CDR2 FYNNEI. Here the CDR3 DNA reads TGTGCCAGCAGTGAATGGGGTACCGGGGAGCTGTTTTTT. This encodes CASSEWGTGELFF.

CDR3 region: CASSSGTRTYNEQFF. The CDR3 DNA sequence: TGTGCCAGTAGCTCCGGGACGAGAACCTACAATGAGCAGTTCTTC. The chain combines TRBV19 with TRBJ2-1; possibly TRBD1 or TRBD2 for D (5 bases each). Trimming cost V 6 bases and J 2 bases, with 14 bases left between them. The CDR3 totals 15 residues. The germline V gene has CDR1 LNHDA and CDR2 SQIVND (reference sequence).

This clonotype was seen a handful of times. It may be a read error: a sequence one base away is much more abundant. Lacking the conserved final phenylalanine or tryptophan, this CDR3 likely reflects a read error. This chain joins TRBV10-2 and TRBJ2-4; TRBD2 matches 9 bases. Germline-derived CDR1 and CDR2 are WSHSY and SAAADI. The trim removed 7 bases at V and 4 bases at J, leaving 5 bases unmatched. This CDR3 spans 14 amino acids. The CDR3: CASIPSGTKNIQYL. CDR3 DNA sequence: TGCGCCAGCATTCCTAGCGGGACGAAAAACATTCAGTACCTC.

This clonotype was detected many times. The chain has TRBV4-3 and TRBJ1-2; weak D call: TRBD1 (6 bases). Germline V lookup: CDR1 LGHNA, CDR2 YSLEER. The CDR3 contains 15 residues. Trimming shortened V by 1 base and J by 7 bases, and 16 bases separated the two germline ends. The CDR3 sequence is CASSQGDTWVAGYTF. CDR3 DNA sequence: TGCGCCAGCAGCCAAGGGGACACCTGGGTAGCTGGCTACACCTTC.

In DNA, the CDR3 is TGTGCCAGCAGTTTATCTGGCAGGGGAGTCGGTGGCTACACCTTC. Translation gives CASSLSGRGVGGYTF. This sequence joins TRBV28 and TRBJ1-2; D is possibly TRBD1 (6 bases). The germline V gene has CDR1 MDHEN and CDR2 SYDVKM. V shed 1 base and J shed 7 bases, with 16 bases lying between them. This CDR3 has 15 amino acids.

The chain recombines TRBV10-3 with TRBJ1-2, with D tentatively TRBD1 (5 bases). Germline V gene lookup returns CDR1 ENHRY and CDR2 SYGVKD. With 0 bases removed from V and 8 bases from J, the gap between germline ends came to 13 bases. CDR3 length: 14 residues. This chain's CDR3 is CAISESSRDQGYTF. CDR3 DNA: TGTGCCATCAGTGAGTCGAGCAGGGATCAAGGCTACACCTTC.

The chain carries TRBV15 and TRBJ2-7; 11 bases agree with TRBD1. In germline, CDR1 is LNHNV, CDR2 YYDKDF (reference sequence). There are 16 residues in the CDR3. The V gene end was trimmed by 0 bases and the J gene end by 2 bases; junction bases not matched to a gene: 3. CDR3 residues: CATSRDRDRGTYEQYF. The DNA of the CDR3 is TGTGCCACCAGCAGAGACCGGGACAGGGGGACCTACGAGCAGTACTTC.

This rearrangement joins TRBV29-1 to TRBJ2-7; 9 bases are shared with TRBD1. V lost 6 bases to trimming and J lost 2 bases; unmatched junction nucleotides: 8. Germline V gives CDR1 SQVTM, CDR2 ANQGSEA. This CDR3 is 14 amino acids long. Written as DNA, the CDR3 is TGCAGCGTCCGGACGACAGGGGGGACCTACGAGCAGTACTTC. Protein: CSVRTTGGTYEQYF.

The chain is built from TRBV11-3 and TRBJ2-7; 10 bases match TRBD2. Germline CDR1 and CDR2: SGHNT and YENEEA. This CDR3 has 15 amino acids. V was pared by 1 base and J by 6 bases, with 6 bases of the junction left unmatched. The CDR3 spells CASSLVPSGGIEQYF. DNA for the CDR3: TGTGCCAGCAGCTTAGTCCCTAGCGGGGGAATCGAGCAGTACTTC.

In regard to this clonotype: Possible read error: a much larger clone is one base away. The V and J genes are TRBV11-2 and TRBJ1-2; D gene unclear. Germline assignment: CDR1 SGHAT and CDR2 FQNNGV. The CDR3 extends over 11 amino acids. The germline V and J ends were trimmed by 5 bases and 7 bases, with 8 bases remaining between them. CDR3 DNA sequence: TGTGCCAGCAGCCCATTTGCTGGCTACACCTTC. Amino acid sequence: CASSPFAGYTF.